These 5 T cell receptor beta chains were all obtained from the same sample, sequenced in a study of shared clonotypes between healthy human individuals. Sequencing used immunoSEQ multiplex PCR; TCRdb keeps in-frame clones, though not all of them. This table has over a million clones, approximately 97% appearing once. Input material: naive CD4+ T cells sorted from blood. The subset was: CD45RA+ positively selected. The origin of the receptors is a young man in good health.

This sequence joins TRBV9 and TRBJ2-1, with D unresolved. Germline lookup yields CDR1 SGDLS and CDR2 YYNGEE. This CDR3 is built from 14 residues. V was shortened by 0 bases and J by 10 bases, with 14 bases between the two germline ends. The CDR3 spells CASSVVAGPGEQFF. CDR3 DNA sequence: TGTGCCAGCAGCGTAGTGGCTGGCCCTGGGGAGCAGTTCTTC. The full variable domain, in which reference TRBV9 and TRBJ2-1 provide the parts outside the CDR3, is DSGVTQTPKHLITATGQRVTLRCSPRSGDLSVYWYQQSLDQGLQFLIQYYNGEERAKGNILERFSAQQFPDLHSELNLSSLELGDSALYFCASSVVAGPGEQFFGPGTRLTVL.

Regarding this clone: An end of the junction differs from the germline gene, which may be a read error. This sequence joins TRBV25-1 and TRBJ1-2; D call uncertain. CDR3 length equals 14 residues. Looked up from germline, CDR1 is MGHDK and CDR2 is SYGVNS. DNA for the CDR3: TGTGCCAGCAGTGAGCGACGGGATAACTCTGGCTACACCTTC. Protein product: CASSERRDNSGYTF.

The CDR3 is CASSPTGDEQFF. In DNA form, the CDR3 reads TGTGCCAGCAGCCCGACAGGGGATGAGCAGTTCTTC. V is TRBV7-6 and J is TRBJ2-1; TRBD1 matches 8 bases. Germline V gene sequence: CDR1 SGHVS, CDR2 FNYEAQ. J was trimmed by 8 bases and V by 5 bases; bases with no gene match: 2. The CDR3 extends over 12 amino acids.

J is TRBJ2-1 and V is TRBV10-2; TRBD2 is a possible D gene (5 bases). Trimming cost V 3 bases and J 7 bases, with 13 bases left between them. Germline CDR1 is WSHSY and CDR2 is SAAADI. This CDR3 has 14 amino acids. CDR3 residues: CASSDLGRENEQFF. The CDR3, as DNA: TGCGCCAGCAGTGATTTGGGGAGAGAGAATGAGCAGTTCTTC.

This chain links TRBV28 with TRBJ1-2; 7 nucleotides match TRBD1. The CDR3 runs 14 residues. Germline CDR1 reads MDHEN; CDR2 reads SYDVKM. J was trimmed by 5 bases and V by 8 bases; bases with no gene match: 11. CDR3 amino acids: CASLTGTEAYGYTF. The DNA for the CDR3 is TGTGCCAGCCTGACAGGGACGGAGGCTTATGGCTACACCTTC.